This TCR beta chain is from a study of T cells in Graves' hyperthyroidism and ophthalmopathy. Study findings and constraints: Appearing also in blood were most of the thyroid clonotypes expanded above 0.001.

This clonotype occurred many times. Its target is not known. Newly diagnosed hyperthyroidism, duration under 2 months, in patients aged 18 to 65. Uncontrolled infection, other autoimmune disease, pregnancy and lactation each barred patients from inclusion. An approximately 10 ml volume of fresh peripheral blood provided the PBMCs. This CDR3 comprises 12 residues. V lost 8 bases and J lost 4; bases outside the gene matches: 3. Researchers took RNA transcripts and amplified the TCR beta CDR3 regions from them. The HTBI set primed first-round TCR CDR3 RT-PCR. TCRdb passed the multiplex PCR reads through MiXCR, listing each CDR3 protein once. The sample holds 210,000 or so distinct CDR3 sequences; under 20% are singletons and the top ten take roughly 50%.

The gene calls are TRBV12-3 or TRBV12-4 and TRBJ2-5, with 8 bases aligning to TRBD2. The TCR comes from a man aged 45-60 years with Graves' hyperthyroidism. Sequencing was carried out using blood. The CDR3: CASGTSAETQYF. The CDR3 DNA reads as TGTGCCAGCGGGACTAGTGCAGAGACCCAGTACTTC.